A single T cell receptor beta chain is shown here with its context. Its antigen is still unknown. These data come from a study of cytomegalovirus exposure and HLA in healthy donors. General study results and limits: Most TCR sequences showed up rarely, but some public TCRs showed up in many donors. The investigators catalogued 164 TCR beta chains as cytomegalovirus-associated.

Germline-derived CDR1 and CDR2 are LNHDA and SQIVND (reference sequence). The CDR3 runs 15 residues. Trimming removed 4 bases from V and 1 base from J, with 11 bases in between. Data came from immunoSEQ multiplex PCR; TCRdb stores just in-frame clones and leaves some out. This table has 250,000 to 350,000 clones, roughly 90% appearing once. Sequenced material: PBMCs. V usage is TRBV19 and J usage is TRBJ1-5; D is unresolved. This clonotype originated in a woman in her twenties or thirties in good health and CMV-seropositive. The DNA for the CDR3 is TGTGCCAGTAGTACCCGGGATCAGAGCAATCAGCCCCAGCATTTT. It encodes CASSTRDQSNQPQHF.